This T cell receptor beta chain originates from a study of blood T cell repertoires in COVID-19 (dated by TCRdb to 2018 to 2021). As for the study more broadly: The collaborator samples originated in the United States, Italy and Spain and spanned the acute and convalescent phases of COVID-19. The prospective study material was composed of cDNA or gDNA derived from T cells, B-cell-depleted T cells, or PBMCs. The dataset comprised deeply sampled blood TCRbeta repertoires from subjects exposed to, actively infected with, or recovered from COVID-19. The repertoires were released in a freely available public database meant as a resource for research on the immune response to SARS-CoV-2. The samples were drawn from two sources: the first 160 participants of the ongoing ImmuneRACE study, and 1,200 or so subjects contributed by 6 global collaborators. A de-identified subject ID, COVID-19 status, age in years and sex were almost always included in the sample metadata. Where HLA class I and class II types were available, the types were taken from metadata supplied by the sample provider, not from assay-based typing. Study-level results and caveats: How much clinical and demographic metadata was included differed by source and by participant, and the metadata was provided uncurated.

V is pared back by 6 bases and J by 4 bases, with 2 bases lying between the germline termini. The CDR3 covers 11 residues, taking in both the cysteine and the phenylalanine. Left in the record is the CDR3 DNA by itself, 33 bases read in frame from the first base. CDR1 and CDR2 (SGDLS, YYNGEE) derive from the germline V gene. In Seattle, one collaborating source enrolled patients while the infection was active and tracked those patients longitudinally over the course of disease. The collaborating institutions used their own protocols to collect whole blood in K2EDTA tubes. For TCRbeta analysis, collaborators shipped samples in one of three forms: frozen whole blood, isolated PBMCs, or DNA extracted from either of those sample types. TCRbeta CDR3 regions were amplified from genomic DNA by means of the immunoSEQ Assay, a bias-controlled multiplex PCR. In the original analysis: Nucleated cell counts per sample were estimated from amplification of reference gene primers within the assay. Sequence reads were collapsed and filtered to measure the absolute abundance of every unique TCRbeta CDR3 rearrangement. For each sample, productive Simpson clonality was calculated as the square root of Simpson's diversity index across productive rearrangements. What TCRdb holds here is the immuneACCESS table cut down to in-frame rearrangements. Part of the clones is not present; checked against another copy, under half of the missing clones reflect an unresolved V gene, and the others are unexplained. The DNA was the basis for D and trimming; V, J and clone size are from that table. Present in this sample are more than 300,000 clones, 85% to 90% of which were seen just once. The ten biggest clones cover 1% of the sample.

As to this clone: No cognate antigen has been identified for it. Per-nucleotide qualities are absent, and no much larger clonotype sits a single base away.

Recombination joined TRBV9 with TRBJ2-6; no D gene is confidently identified. Sequencing input: peripheral blood. This clonotype was sampled from a woman aged 40 to 50 with COVID-19, enrolled during active disease. Read as DNA, the sequence is TGTGCCAGCACAGGGGCCAACGTCCTGACTTTC. Its coded protein is CASTGANVLTF.